Below, 11 T cell receptor beta chains from the same sample are listed, as sequenced in a study of immune heterogeneity within non-small cell lung tumors. Multiplex PCR with 32 V and 13 J primers amplified TCR beta CDR3. TCRdb re-derived calls from the multiplex PCR reads in MiXCR, one entry per CDR3 protein. This table holds roughly 10,000 distinct CDR3 sequences, about 20% found once. TCRs were amplified from roughly 590 ng gDNA of bulk tumor per sample. Multiple widely separated biopsies were taken from each primary tumor at surgery. Their non-small cell lung cancer was newly diagnosed and untreated, and the patients underwent curative surgery. Sequencing used lung tumor tissue. These receptors were collected from a man aged 60 to 75 with non-small cell lung cancer.

This clonotype was detected many times. V is TRBV6-4 and J is TRBJ2-7; 14 bases align to TRBD2. Germline loops: CDR1 MRHNA, CDR2 SNTAGT. V lost 2 bases, J lost 2 bases, and 2 bases stayed unmatched. CDR3 size: 16 residues. Written as DNA, the CDR3 is TGTGCCAGCAGTGACATGACTAGCGGGAGGGCCTACGAGCAGTACTTC. Its protein is CASSDMTSGRAYEQYF.

V is TRBV6-1 and J is TRBJ2-2, with 7 bases aligning to TRBD1. Germline CDR1 is MNHNS and CDR2 is SASEGT. V dropped 6 bases and J dropped 3; count of bases not matched to a gene: 7. This CDR3 is built from 15 residues. The CDR3 protein is CASRQQGFDTGELFF. The CDR3 bases are TGTGCCAGCAGGCAACAGGGGTTCGACACCGGGGAGCTGTTTTTT.

Concerning this clonotype: This may be a read error, as it is one base from a much larger clone. CDR3 amino acids: CASSPRRHGQGSHEQYF. CDR3 nucleotide sequence: TGTGCCAGCTCACCGCGAAGACATGGACAGGGGTCCCACGAGCAGTACTTC. The chain recombines TRBV18 with TRBJ2-7, with TRBD1 identical over 9 bases. The CDR3 spans 17 residues. The V segment lost 3 bases and the J segment 5 bases; nucleotides outside the gene matches: 14. Looked up from germline, CDR1 is KGHSH and CDR2 is LQKENI.

With regard to this clonotype: The CDR3 ends on some other residue instead of the conserved phenylalanine or tryptophan, so this is likely a read error. The DNA is omitted, as the CDR3 cannot be located on it reliably, and the CDR3 follows TCRdb's listing. The gene calls are TRBV7-9 and TRBJ2-3; the table calls TRBD1, which could not be checked here. Germline V gene data show CDR1 as SEHNR and CDR2 as FQNEAQ (reference sequence). The CDR3 totals 14 residues, both ends included. The CDR3 sequence: CASSPADREGRFGP.

In its sample, this clonotype is medium-sized. This chain uses TRBV6-2 or TRBV6-3 with TRBJ2-7, with TRBD2 identical over 9 bases. V was pared by 10 bases and J by 5 bases, with 9 bases of the junction left unmatched. The CDR3 sequence is 13 residues long. The V gene's germline CDR1 is MNHEY and CDR2 SVGEGT. CDR3: CATKTSGSDEQYF. CDR3 sequence (DNA): TGTGCCACCAAGACTAGCGGAAGCGACGAGCAGTACTTC.

The chain carries TRBV3-1 and TRBJ2-1; possible D gene TRBD1, 6 bases. The CDR3 sequence is 15 residues long. Looked up from germline, CDR1 is LGHDT and CDR2 is YNNKEL (reference sequence). Deletions cut 0 bases from V and 2 bases from J, with 8 bases between. The CDR3 coding sequence is TGTGCCAGCAGCCAAGAGGACAGAGCCTACAATGAGCAGTTCTTC. Translated, it gives CASSQEDRAYNEQFF.

The V gene is TRBV6-2 or TRBV6-3, the J gene TRBJ2-7, with TRBD1 identical over 7 bases. Germline V gives CDR1 MNHEY, CDR2 SVGEGT. The length of the CDR3 is 14 residues. V was clipped by 0 bases and J by 6 bases; unmatched bases: 5. Here the CDR3 reads CASSYSGGLFEQYF. The CDR3 DNA reads TGTGCCAGCAGTTACTCAGGGGGCCTGTTCGAGCAGTACTTC.

By share of the sample, this clonotype is medium-sized. The chain joins TRBV27 to TRBJ2-6, with unresolved D. The length of the CDR3 is 16 residues. Germline V gene lookup returns CDR1 MNHEY and CDR2 SMNVEV (reference sequence). V was trimmed by 2 bases and J by 0 bases, leaving 8 bases between them. The CDR3 sequence is CASSLLPRSGANVLTF. In DNA, the CDR3 is TGTGCCAGCAGTTTACTCCCCCGCTCTGGGGCCAACGTCCTGACTTTC.

This clonotype was counted at least ten times. The rearrangement uses TRBV19 and TRBJ2-7; 8 nucleotides line up with TRBD1. V lost 2 bases to trimming and J lost 1 base; unmatched junction nucleotides: 1. CDR1 and CDR2 from the germline V gene are LNHDA and SQIVND (reference sequence). The CDR3 length is 14 residues. CDR3 residues: CASSITGGSYEQYF. In DNA, the CDR3 is TGTGCCAGTAGTATAACAGGGGGATCCTACGAGCAGTACTTC.

This clonotype turned up a few times. The rearrangement joins TRBV2 to TRBJ1-6, with D possibly being TRBD1 (6 bases). There are 14 residues in the CDR3. The V end was cut by 6 bases, the J end by 8 bases, with 14 bases between. Germline lookup yields CDR1 SNHLY and CDR2 FYNNEI. CDR3 residues: CASSARGNDSPLHF. As DNA, the CDR3 is TGTGCCAGCAGCGCCAGGGGAAATGATTCACCCCTCCACTTT.

In its sample, this clonotype ranks as medium-sized. The rearrangement links TRBV6-1 to TRBJ2-1, with TRBD2 identical over 8 bases. CDR1 MNHNS and CDR2 SASEGT come from the germline V gene. V shed 2 bases, J shed 5 bases, and the junction held 5 bases outside the gene matches. The CDR3 spans 15 residues. The CDR3 sequence is CASSELLAEHNEQFF. The CDR3 DNA is TGTGCCAGCAGTGAATTACTAGCGGAACACAATGAGCAGTTCTTC.